This TCR beta chain comes out of a study of technical replicates of blood from several donors. The germline V gene has CDR1 SSHAT and CDR2 FNYEAQ (reference sequence). V was cut by 2 bases and J by 2 bases, with 7 bases left in between. This CDR3 is built from 13 residues. TCRdb's copy holds only in-frame clones and misses some; the assay was immunoSEQ multiplex PCR. The sample holds more than 13,000 clones, about 80% seen once. Material for sequencing was PBMCs. V is TRBV7-7 and J is TRBJ2-7, with D hard to call. The source is a human donor in good health. CDR3 protein: CASSLQATYEQYF. The CDR3 DNA follows: TGTGCCAGCAGCTTACAAGCGACCTACGAGCAGTACTTC.